These 24 T cell receptor beta chains share one sample of origin, sequenced in a study of blood T cell repertoires in COVID-19. Assay used: immunoSEQ multiplex PCR; TCRdb lists only in-frame clones, some missing. Of around 110,000 clones in the sample, approximately 88% are singletons; the top ten hold approximately 6.2%. The sequencing sample was made of peripheral blood. The receptors were sampled from a man over 45 with active or convalescent COVID-19.

This clone was seen more than once but under ten times. This rearrangement joins TRBV12-5 to TRBJ2-1; 13 bases map to TRBD2. Germline loops: CDR1 LGHNT, CDR2 FRNRAP. The CDR3 is 16 residues long. V was clipped by 1 base and J by 9 bases; unmatched bases: 6. CDR3 in amino acids: CASGLGRGLAGFEQFF. The CDR3 bases are TGTGCTAGTGGTTTGGGCCGGGGACTAGCGGGATTTGAGCAGTTCTTC.

The chain uses TRBV10-3 and TRBJ1-4; 8 bases align to TRBD1. V dropped 6 bases and J dropped 8; count of bases not matched to a gene: 8. The CDR3 totals 14 residues. The germline gives CDR1 ENHRY, CDR2 SYGVKD. The CDR3 here is CAISSETGVEKLFF. Here the CDR3 DNA reads TGTGCCATCAGCTCCGAGACAGGGGTCGAAAAACTGTTTTTT.

This clone was recorded only once. The V call is TRBV9, the J call TRBJ1-6; D ambiguous. The germline V gene encodes CDR1 SGDLS and CDR2 YYNGEE. CDR3 size: 14 residues. The V and J ends lost 0 bases and 10 bases respectively, with 11 bases between them. CDR3 region: CASSVDEPGSPLHF. CDR3 sequence (DNA): TGTGCCAGCAGCGTAGACGAGCCGGGGTCACCCCTCCACTTT. The full variable domain, its missing parts supplied by reference TRBV9 and TRBJ1-6, is DSGVTQTPKHLITATGQRVTLRCSPRSGDLSVYWYQQSLDQGLQFLIQYYNGEERAKGNILERFSAQQFPDLHSELNLSSLELGDSALYFCASSVDEPGSPLHFGNGTRLTVT.

The CDR3 nucleotides are TGTGCCAGCAGCCCCAGGGGGCGCGCGGGTACCGGGGAGCTGTTTTTT. This codes for CASSPRGRAGTGELFF. This chain connects TRBV5-4 to TRBJ2-2; 8 bases agree with TRBD1. CDR1 and CDR2 from the germline V gene are SGHNT and YYREEE (reference sequence). V shed 4 bases, J shed 5 bases, and the junction held 10 bases outside the gene matches. CDR3 size: 16 residues.

The rearrangement links TRBV29-1 to TRBJ2-1; TRBD1 matches 7 bases. The germline CDR1 and CDR2 sequences are SQVTM and ANQGSEA. This CDR3 is built from 12 residues. Losses at the gene ends were 6 bases for V and 4 bases for J; bases not matched to a gene: 3. The CDR3 region has the DNA TGCAGCGTGGGGGACAGATACAATGAGCAGTTCTTC. Protein sequence: CSVGDRYNEQFF.

The genes are TRBV9 and TRBJ1-1; maybe TRBD1 (6 bases). V was clipped by 1 base and J by 4 bases, with 11 bases between them. The CDR3 covers 14 residues. Per the germline V gene, CDR1 is SGDLS and CDR2 is YYNGEE. The CDR3 loop is CASSVQDSSTEAFF. The CDR3 region has the DNA TGTGCCAGCAGCGTACAGGACAGCAGCACTGAAGCTTTCTTT.

V usage is TRBV28 and J usage is TRBJ1-2; a weak D match, TRBD1 (5 bases). Germline CDR1 MDHEN, CDR2 SYDVKM. There are 14 residues in the CDR3. V was pared by 3 bases and J by 4 bases, with 12 bases between. CDR3 residues: CASSLTDSAYGYTF. CDR3 in DNA: TGTGCCAGCAGTTTGACAGACTCTGCCTATGGCTACACCTTC.

The chain combines TRBV30 with TRBJ1-3; weak D call: TRBD1 (5 bases). Trimming took 1 base from V and 2 from J, leaving 6 bases between them. The length of the CDR3 is 13 residues. The germline CDR1 and CDR2 sequences are GTSNPN and SVGIG (reference sequence). CDR3 coding DNA: TGTGCCTGGAGTGGGGGCACTGGAAACACCATATATTTT. This translates into CAWSGGTGNTIYF.

This chain joins TRBV12-3 or TRBV12-4 and TRBJ1-1; D gene uncertain. The CDR3 length is 12 residues. Trimming removed 3 bases at V and 11 bases at J, with 13 bases between. CDR3 in DNA: TGTGCCAGCAGTTTTTGGGCGTCGTCGGCTTTCTTT. Residues: CASSFWASSAFF.

This clone was counted once. This chain joins TRBV13 and TRBJ2-3; D gene uncertain. The CDR3 consists of 13 residues. The V end lost 2 bases, the J end lost 0 bases, and 3 bases lay between the germline ends. Germline V gene data show CDR1 as PRHDT and CDR2 as FYEKMQ (reference sequence). DNA for the CDR3: TGTGCCAGCAGCTTACAGAGCACAGATACGCAGTATTTT. Translating gives CASSLQSTDTQYF.

The chain carries TRBV5-1 and TRBJ1-1; D not resolved. Deletions cut 2 bases from V and 1 base from J, with 24 bases between. This CDR3 spans 19 amino acids. Germline V gene sequence: CDR1 SGHRS, CDR2 YFSETQ. CDR3 in amino acids: CASSFTLPAFQGANTEAFF. The DNA of the CDR3 is TGCGCCAGCAGCTTTACCCTACCTGCGTTTCAAGGAGCGAACACTGAAGCTTTCTTT.

The J gene is TRBJ2-1, the V gene TRBV11-2, with D perhaps TRBD2 (6 bases). V was cut by 7 bases and J by 10 bases, with 20 bases left in between. This CDR3 comprises 14 residues. The germline V gene has CDR1 SGHAT and CDR2 FQNNGV. CDR3 sequence: CASIPGSGVGEQFF. The CDR3 DNA is TGTGCCAGCATCCCCGGGAGTGGGGTGGGAGAGCAGTTCTTC.

The J gene is TRBJ1-1, the V gene TRBV7-9, with 8 bases that match TRBD1. V lost 4 bases to trimming and J lost 5 bases; unmatched junction nucleotides: 3. CDR3 size: 13 residues. Germline CDR1 and CDR2: SEHNR and FQNEAQ (reference sequence). The DNA for the CDR3 is TGTGCCAGCAGCTCGGGACAGGCAACTGAAGCTTTCTTT. It codes for CASSSGQATEAFF.

This clone was observed a single time. The V and J genes are TRBV7-9 and TRBJ1-1, with 9 nucleotides matching TRBD1. This CDR3 is 15 amino acids long. Germline V CDR1 and CDR2: SEHNR, FQNEAQ (reference sequence). Trimming took 5 bases from V and 6 from J; bases not matched to a gene: 10. The CDR3 bases are TGTGCCAGCAGCCCTCCTGGGACAGGGCGGCCTGAAGCTTTCTTT. This encodes CASSPPGTGRPEAFF. Full variable domain (rest looked up from reference TRBV7-9 and TRBJ1-1): DTGVSQNPRHKITKRGQNVTFRCDPISEHNRLYWYRQTLGQGPEFLTYFQNEAQLEKSRLLSDRFSAERPKGSFSTLEIQRTEQGDSAMYLCASSPPGTGRPEAFFGQGTRLTVV.

This clone was counted between two and nine times. The chain employs TRBV30 and TRBJ1-5, with 12 nucleotides matching TRBD1. The J segment lost 2 bases and the V segment lost 2 bases, leaving 7 bases of the junction unmatched. The CDR3 totals 17 residues. CDR1 GTSNPN and CDR2 SVGIG come from the germline V gene (reference sequence). The CDR3 sequence: CAWSQGQGANGNQPQHF. The CDR3 DNA is TGTGCCTGGAGTCAGGGACAGGGGGCGAACGGCAATCAGCCCCAGCATTTT.

The genes are TRBV13 and TRBJ2-1; 7 bases are shared with TRBD1. Germline V gene lookup returns CDR1 PRHDT and CDR2 FYEKMQ (reference sequence). The length of the CDR3 is 15 residues. The ends lost 5 bases at V and 2 bases at J; junction bases unmatched: 6. The CDR3 bases are TGTGCCAGCAGCGGCGACAGGGCTACCTACAATGAGCAGTTCTTC. It translates to CASSGDRATYNEQFF.

V gene TRBV10-2 combines with J gene TRBJ2-1; 10 bases match TRBD2. Germline V lookup: CDR1 WSHSY, CDR2 SAAADI. CDR3 size: 16 residues. The J segment lost 8 bases and the V segment lost 6 bases, leaving 13 bases of the junction unmatched. The CDR3 loop is CASRGILAGGWDEQFF. The CDR3 DNA follows: TGCGCCAGCAGGGGAATATTAGCGGGAGGATGGGATGAGCAGTTCTTC.

This clone has a handful of counts. The chain combines TRBV19 with TRBJ2-2; 10 nucleotides line up with TRBD2. V trimming: 5 bases; J trimming: 3 bases; junction bases outside the gene matches: 9. Germline values: CDR1 LNHDA, CDR2 SQIVND (reference sequence). The CDR3 loop spans 17 amino acids. CDR3 sequence: CASSWLAGVGDTGELFF. The CDR3 DNA reads as TGTGCCAGTAGTTGGCTAGCGGGAGTCGGCGACACCGGGGAGCTGTTTTTT.

This clone has a single count. The chain employs TRBV7-9 and TRBJ1-1; 7 positions agree with TRBD1. CDR1 is SEHNR and CDR2 is FQNEAQ in the germline V gene (reference sequence). V lost 5 bases, J lost 1 base, and 10 bases stayed unmatched. There are 16 residues in the CDR3. CDR3 nucleotide sequence: TGTGCCAGCAGCCCCCGGGGACAGATCCAGAACACTGAAGCTTTCTTT. This gives the protein CASSPRGQIQNTEAFF.

The V and J genes are TRBV6-1 and TRBJ2-7, with 7 bases matching TRBD2. The CDR3 totals 13 residues. The V segment lost 2 bases and the J segment 5 bases; nucleotides outside the gene matches: 3. Germline CDR1 is MNHNS and CDR2 is SASEGT. CDR3 sequence (DNA): TGTGCCAGCAGTGAAACCCGGGGGGACGAGCAGTACTTC. This sequence encodes CASSETRGDEQYF.

V usage is TRBV19 and J usage is TRBJ1-1, with 7 bases identical to TRBD1. The length of the CDR3 is 14 residues. Germline trimming cut 8 bases from V and 0 bases from J; bases unmatched to any gene: 6. Germline CDR1 and CDR2: LNHDA and SQIVND (reference sequence). The CDR3 DNA is TGTGCCAGTCGCGCGGACAGGCTGAACACTGAAGCTTTCTTT. It specifies CASRADRLNTEAFF.

The chain is built from TRBV12-5 and TRBJ2-5; D is unresolved. Trimming removed 3 bases from V and 5 bases from J, with 16 bases in between. This CDR3 is 15 amino acids long. Germline V CDR1 and CDR2: LGHNT, FRNRAP. CDR3 amino acids: CASGFDGPMRETQYF. The CDR3 DNA is TGTGCTAGTGGTTTCGACGGCCCGATGAGGGAGACCCAGTACTTC.

The chain carries TRBV10-3 and TRBJ2-2, with 7 bases matching TRBD2. V was clipped by 0 bases and J by 1 base; unmatched bases: 5. The CDR3 loop spans 17 amino acids. Germline V CDR1 and CDR2: ENHRY, SYGVKD. Here the CDR3 DNA reads TGTGCCATCAGTGAGTCGCCTAGCGGAAAGAACACCGGGGAGCTGTTTTTT. Residues: CAISESPSGKNTGELFF.

The chain couples TRBV28 to TRBJ2-3; the match to TRBD1 covers 7 bases. Germline V gene lookup returns CDR1 MDHEN and CDR2 SYDVKM. The CDR3 is 15 residues long. The junction had 5 bases not matched to a gene; V was cut back by 5 bases and J by 0 bases. This CDR3 is CASSPGQASTDTQYF. The CDR3 DNA is TGTGCCAGCAGTCCCGGACAGGCTAGCACAGATACGCAGTATTTT.